What follows describes a single T cell receptor beta chain. Its target is not known. The sample comes from a study of T cell responses to AZD1222 COVID-19 vaccine. The V gene lost 7 bases and the J gene lost 4 bases, with 8 bases spanning the gap. The germline CDR1 and CDR2 sequences are LNHDA and SQIVND (reference sequence). The CDR3 has 12 amino acids. Regarding the study as a whole: Only a handful of people who got AZD1222 tested seropositive at baseline. Repertoires were sampled only after the peak T cell response. Donors were chiefly white British, with a greater number of females, and clonal diversity was perhaps underestimated. Receipt of two AZD1222 doses was followed by a rise in Spike-specific TCR breadth and depth.

Repertoires were generated with immunoSEQ multiplex PCR, while TCRdb's copy carries only in-frame clones and drops some. This table holds about 120,000 clones, roughly 90% found once. The J gene is TRBJ1-5, the V gene TRBV19; D is ambiguous. The sequencing used peripheral blood, collected on day 0 of AZD1222 vaccination. The receptor was derived from an adult in good health. The CDR3 region is CASNFRNQPQHF. The CDR3, as DNA: TGTGCCAGTAACTTTCGGAATCAGCCCCAGCATTTT.